This T cell receptor beta chain was sequenced in a study of blood T cell repertoires in COVID-19. The wider study: Sources were T cells, B-cell-depleted T cells, or PBMCs; the material itself was cDNA or gDNA.

Trimming cost V 0 bases and J 4 bases; bases outside gene matches: 5. Germline CDR1 and CDR2: SGHRS and YFSETQ. The CDR3 runs 15 residues. Participants came from roughly 25 US areas, aged about 18 to 100 years. Here immunoSEQ multiplex PCR was the method, and the copy in TCRdb shows in-frame clones only, minus some. The sample yields more than 250,000 clones, more than 85% seen once. Sequencing was performed on PBMCs or T cells enriched from blood (not recorded which). The sequence derives from a woman aged 25 to 39 who had recovered from COVID-19. This sequence joins TRBV5-1 and TRBJ1-2; 8 bases align to TRBD1. As DNA, the CDR3 is TGCGCCAGCAGCTTGGTAGCAGGGGGCCTCTATGGCTACACCTTC. Translating gives CASSLVAGGLYGYTF.